These 3 T cell receptor beta chains were all obtained from the same sample, sequenced in a study of cytomegalovirus exposure and HLA in healthy donors (TCRdb year 2017). The library was made by the immunoSEQ multiplex PCR assay. For the multiplex PCR, a mixture combining 60 forward primers for TCR Vbeta segments and 13 reverse primers for TCR Jbeta segments was used. TCRdb holds this immuneACCESS table with in-frame rearrangements only. Some clones are missing; in checked studies, unresolved V genes explain under half, and the rest has no known cause. The sample table holds 150,000 to 200,000 clones, of which 76% were seen once. The ten biggest clones cover approximately 3% of the sample. The sample comprised PBMCs. These receptors were collected from a male donor in good health and CMV-seronegative.

This clone was detected a few times. The chain combines TRBV11-2 with TRBJ2-7; 9 bases are a match to TRBD1. The CDR3 loop spans 13 amino acids. The V segment lost 4 bases and the J segment 6 bases; nucleotides outside the gene matches: 4. Germline assignment: CDR1 SGHAT and CDR2 FQNNGV. The CDR3 is CASSSDRGSEQYF. For the CDR3, the DNA is TGTGCCAGCAGCTCGGACAGGGGAAGCGAGCAGTACTTC.

The rearrangement joins TRBV5-5 to TRBJ2-7; 9 bases match TRBD1. This CDR3 is 16 amino acids long. Germline loops: CDR1 SGHKS, CDR2 YYEKEE (reference sequence). J lost 2 bases, V lost 2 bases, and 8 bases had no gene match. The CDR3 loop reads CASSFGHGTGTYEQYF. In nucleotides, the CDR3 is TGTGCCAGCAGCTTTGGCCATGGGACAGGGACCTACGAGCAGTACTTC.

This clone has just one count. The chain uses TRBV19 and TRBJ2-2, with TRBD2 matching 12 bases. From germline, CDR1 is LNHDA and CDR2 SQIVND (reference sequence). V lost 6 bases, J lost 3 bases, and 2 bases stayed unmatched. This CDR3 contains 15 residues. The CDR3 protein is CASRLAGGHTGELFF. The CDR3 DNA reads TGTGCCAGTAGACTAGCGGGGGGTCACACCGGGGAGCTGTTTTTT.